This T cell receptor (beta chain) was captured in a study of CD8+CD57+ T cells in acquired aplastic anemia. Study information: When averaged, DNA from sorted CD4+ and CD8+ cells came to 3.2 ug. Study observations and caveats: Patients and controls shared some 30 CD8+ CDR3 sequences. Statistical testing detected no significant gap in CD8+ Simpson's diversity between patients and controls.

Before being chosen for sequencing, patients had shown CD8+CD57+ cell expansion by flow cytometry. This clonotype has a single count. The antigen is not known. Between the trimmed V and J ends, which lost 4 bases and 6 bases, there was a span of 12 bases. CDR1 SGHNT and CDR2 YYREEE come from the germline V gene (reference sequence). This CDR3 has 13 residues. TCR beta VDJ and CDR3 profiles were obtained from a genomic DNA template. TCRdb re-analysed the reads in MiXCR, keeping a single row per CDR3 protein. The data show roughly 190,000 distinct CDR3 sequences, more than 45% seen once. The receptor was derived from a human donor with aplastic anemia. The sequencing sample was made of sorted CD4+, CD8+, or CD8+CD57+ T cells (not recorded which) from PBMCs. The V and J genes are TRBV5-4 and TRBJ2-3; a possible D gene is TRBD1 (6 bases). Written as DNA, the CDR3 is TGTGCCAGCAGCGCCCGCAGGGGCGATACGCAGTATTTT. It codes for CASSARRGDTQYF. Drawing the rest from reference TRBV5-4 and TRBJ2-3, the complete variable domain is ETGVTQSPTHLIKTRGQQVTLRCSSQSGHNTVSWYQQALGQGPQFIFQYYREEENGRGNFPPRFSGLQFPNYSSELNVNALELDDSALYLCASSARRGDTQYFGPGTRLTVL.